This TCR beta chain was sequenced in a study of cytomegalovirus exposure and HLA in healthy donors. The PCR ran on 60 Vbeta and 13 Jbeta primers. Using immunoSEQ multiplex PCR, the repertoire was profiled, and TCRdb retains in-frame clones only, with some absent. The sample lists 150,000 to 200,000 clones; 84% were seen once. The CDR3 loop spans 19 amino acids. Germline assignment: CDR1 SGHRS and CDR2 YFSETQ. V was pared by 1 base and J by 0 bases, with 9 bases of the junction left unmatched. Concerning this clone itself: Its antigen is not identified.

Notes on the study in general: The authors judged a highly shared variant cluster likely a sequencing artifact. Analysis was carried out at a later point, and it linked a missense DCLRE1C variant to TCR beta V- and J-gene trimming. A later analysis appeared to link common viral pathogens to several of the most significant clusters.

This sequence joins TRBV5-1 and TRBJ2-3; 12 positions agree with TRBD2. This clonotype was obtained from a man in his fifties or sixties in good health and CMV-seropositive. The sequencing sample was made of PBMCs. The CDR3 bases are TGCGCCAGCAGCTTGTCCCCGCTAGCGGGAGGGTTAAGCACAGATACGCAGTATTTT. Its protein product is CASSLSPLAGGLSTDTQYF.